These 12 T cell receptor beta chains were all obtained from the same sample, sequenced in a study of early T cells in non-severe SARS-CoV-2 infection. TCRdb fed the 5' RACE reads into MiXCR, producing one record per CDR3 protein. The repertoire consists of about 97,000 distinct CDR3 sequences, with 11% occurring once and the leading ten covering just over 4.5%. The material sequenced was whole blood, taken at baseline. These receptors were collected from an adult who was a healthcare worker with PCR-confirmed SARS-CoV-2 infection or an uninfected control (not recorded which).

The chain uses TRBV29-1 and TRBJ2-2; 13 bases are shared with TRBD2. The CDR3 runs 15 residues. J gave up 4 bases and V 2 bases, and 1 base lay outside the gene matches. In germline, CDR1 is SQVTM, CDR2 ANQGSEA. CDR3 region: CSVERLAGGTGELFF. The DNA for the CDR3 is TGCAGCGTTGAAAGACTAGCGGGAGGCACCGGGGAGCTGTTTTTT.

This clonotype was detected a few times. CDR3 DNA sequence: TGTGCCAGCAGCCCGCCAAGGGGGCAGGCCCCCTATGGCTACACCTTC. It is translated as CASSPPRGQAPYGYTF. The chain links TRBV5-6 to TRBJ1-2; 7 bases agree with TRBD1. The CDR3 spans 16 residues. With 4 bases clipped from V and 4 bases from J, the junction kept 13 bases outside the gene matches. The germline V gene has CDR1 SGHDT and CDR2 YYEEEE.

This clonotype came up a few times. V gene TRBV3-1 combines with J gene TRBJ2-1; D ambiguous. The CDR3 length is 15 residues. Germline V lookup: CDR1 LGHDT, CDR2 YNNKEL (reference sequence). V lost 3 bases, J lost 2 bases, and 11 bases lay in between. The CDR3 loop reads CASSQLDSPYNEQFF. The CDR3, as DNA: TGTGCCAGCAGCCAGCTAGATTCCCCCTACAATGAGCAGTTCTTC.

This clonotype was counted many times. The chain combines TRBV11-2 with TRBJ2-3; 7 positions agree with TRBD1. This CDR3 spans 16 amino acids. The germline V gene encodes CDR1 SGHAT and CDR2 FQNNGV. V lost 2 bases and J lost 1; bases outside the gene matches: 6. The CDR3 nucleotides are TGTGCCAGCAGCTTAAATGCAGGGGGAGGCACAGATACGCAGTATTTT. Its translation is CASSLNAGGGTDTQYF.

To note about this clonotype: This clone may be a read error of a much larger clone one base away. In nucleotides, the CDR3 is TGTGCCAGCAGCCAAGATATCGGGGTACTTTATGAGCAGTTCTTC. This encodes CASSQDIGVLYEQFF. J is TRBJ2-1 and V is TRBV14, with a possible D match to TRBD2 (5 bases). This CDR3 has 15 residues. Per the germline V gene, CDR1 is SGHDN and CDR2 is FVKESK. The V end was cut by 0 bases, the J end by 8 bases, with 14 bases between.

The V gene is TRBV18, the J gene TRBJ2-1; 9 bases fit TRBD1. The V gene's germline CDR1 is KGHSH and CDR2 LQKENI. The CDR3 is 15 amino acids. V dropped 6 bases and J dropped 5; count of bases not matched to a gene: 8. CDR3 in amino acids: CASSSMGQGDNEQFF. The CDR3, as DNA: TGTGCCAGCTCGTCGATGGGACAGGGTGACAATGAGCAGTTCTTC.

This clonotype showed up just a few times. A much larger clone differs by one base, so this may be a read error. The V and J genes are TRBV18 and TRBJ2-1; tentative D call: TRBD1 (5 bases). Germline values: CDR1 KGHSH, CDR2 LQKENI. The CDR3 runs 13 residues. DNA of the CDR3: TGTGTCAGCTCACCAAGACAGTACAATGAGCAGTTCTTC. It encodes CVSSPRQYNEQFF.

This clonotype was counted a few times. V and J are TRBV5-1 and TRBJ2-7, with 11 bases aligning to TRBD2. This CDR3 spans 14 amino acids. Per germline, CDR1 SGHRS and CDR2 YFSETQ. The trim removed 3 bases at V and 4 bases at J, leaving 3 bases unmatched. CDR3 DNA: TGCGCCAGCAGCTCTACTAGCGGGAGTTACGAGCAGTACTTC. Protein: CASSSTSGSYEQYF.

This clonotype was counted a few times. The chain couples TRBV19 to TRBJ2-2; a possible D gene is TRBD1 (5 bases). Trimming removed 6 bases at V and 6 bases at J, with 5 bases between. The CDR3 loop spans 11 amino acids. Looked up from germline, CDR1 is LNHDA and CDR2 is SQIVND (reference sequence). The CDR3 nucleotides are TGTGCCAGTAGAGGGGCCGGGGAGCTGTTTTTT. Its translation: CASRGAGELFF.

In DNA form, the CDR3 reads TGTGCCAGCAGTGACGCCCCATTGGTCGTCACCGGGGAGCTGTTTTTT. Residues: CASSDAPLVVTGELFF. The chain links TRBV6-6 to TRBJ2-2, with unresolved D. CDR3 size: 16 residues. Between the trimmed V and J ends, which lost 5 bases and 4 bases, there was a span of 17 bases. Per germline, CDR1 MNHNY and CDR2 SVGAGI (reference sequence).

This clonotype has a handful of counts. This chain connects TRBV5-1 to TRBJ1-1; tentatively, D is TRBD1 (5 bases). The CDR3 runs to 15 residues. Germline V gene sequence: CDR1 SGHRS, CDR2 YFSETQ. V lost 4 bases and J lost 3, with 16 bases in between. Here the CDR3 DNA reads TGCGCCAGCAGCCCCCTCAGGGTGTCGTACACTGAAGCTTTCTTT. The encoded protein is CASSPLRVSYTEAFF.

This clonotype has a handful of counts. The CDR3 loop is CASSLGGSSSQPQHF. In nucleotides, the CDR3 is TGTGCCAGCAGCTTAGGCGGATCTAGCTCCCAGCCCCAGCATTTT. This chain uses TRBV7-9 with TRBJ1-5; D uncertain. V dropped 1 base and J dropped 7 bases, with 14 bases sitting between them. This CDR3 spans 15 amino acids. Germline CDR1 reads SEHNR; CDR2 reads FQNEAQ (reference sequence).